This T cell receptor (beta chain) was retrieved from a study of blood T cells in healthy people across ages (dated by TCRdb to the mid-2010s). Turning to the overall study: Template switching captured roughly one uniquely barcoded TCR beta cDNA molecule per two T cells in model experiments. Age-related changes in TCR beta repertoire diversity were measured in the study by deep sequencing normalized with unique cDNA molecular identifiers. Four age groups were formed from the donors: young (average approximately 15 years), middle-aged (around 40), aged (roughly 58) and long-lived (around 80). For two donors (one aged 18 to 29 and one aged 80 or older), the study analyzed two additional independent replicas of 1 million unique cDNA reads from the same blood draw. Here is what the overall study found, with its caveats: Donor CMV infection status was unknown, potentially confounding age-related changes in expanded clonotypes. The percentage of naive T cells measured by flow cytometry correlated strongly with observed TCR beta diversity. Estimates of total diversity from one million sequenced T cells were regarded as lower bounds and underestimates. Compared with the aged group, the long-lived group had more naive CD4+ T cells, fewer expanded clones and increased TCR diversity, a pattern suggesting age selection. Since profiling was done on bulk unsorted PBMCs, naive and antigen-experienced compartments could not be conclusively compared. As age increased, observed TCR beta diversity per million T cells dropped in a roughly linear way, and a significant reduction was already evident by age 40.

Preparation of the library involved 5' RACE. Sequencer: Illumina HiSeq 2500. A second PCR of roughly 6 to 12 cycles was run with a J-beta primer mix and a sample-barcoded 5' primer. A template-switch 5' adaptor carrying 12 random nucleotides introduced a unique molecular identifier onto each TCR beta cDNA molecule. Each sample yielded at least 2.5 million CDR3-containing paired-end reads. All of the RNA was converted into first-strand cDNA using the Mint cDNA synthesis kit, with a TRBC-specific oligonucleotide serving as the primer. All cDNA was treated with uracil-DNA glycosylase and then went through a first 18-cycle PCR with the universal primers M1SS and BC2_uni_R. The paper's data handling went like this. For normalization, 1 million high-quality reads, each with a distinct molecular identifier, were randomly selected from each sample. Instead of being binned into consensus sequences, reads that shared molecular identifiers were thrown out. CDR3 identification, clonotype clustering and error correction used MiTCR with a Q25 quality threshold and the strictest error-elimination algorithm. A nonparametric unseen species model with Euler transformation was used to estimate lower-bound total TCR beta diversity. The public reads were reprocessed in TCRdb via fastp at Q25 and MiXCR, keeping in-frame beta chains. All rows with the same CDR3 protein become a single entry with the most common DNA and genes. The V and J calls and clone size come from TCRdb's table, not from the authors' own analysis. For this sample the table gives roughly 1 million distinct CDR3 sequences, of which around 25% were detected only once. About 0.72% of the sample goes to the ten largest clones.

The donors were around 39 Caucasian individuals from Russia, aged roughly 6 to 100 years, who were systemically healthy. Approximately 9.3 milliliters of peripheral blood were collected from each donor into EDTA-treated Vacutainer tubes. PBMCs were isolated by Ficoll-Paque density-gradient centrifugation, with at least 6.5 million obtained per sample. Total RNA, at least 5 micrograms per sample, was extracted from PBMCs with Trizol reagent. For every donor, flow cytometry on a PBMC aliquot measured the percentage of naive CD45RAhigh/CD27high T cells. CDR1 SGHVS and CDR2 FQNEAQ were looked up in the germline V gene. Including the terminal cysteine and phenylalanine, the CDR3 comprises 16 residues. Only CDR3 DNA remains: 48 bases, in frame from the first base. Cut back by 2 bases and 5 bases, the V and J ends lie 16 bases apart. As for this clonotype: There is no known antigen for this receptor. The record has no base qualities; no much larger clone is one base away.

These data were also filed under a second study, of T cells of mothers and their children. As the second study states: Nine systemically healthy Caucasian individuals served as donors, namely three mothers together with their six children. cDNA synthesis used all of the extracted RNA, with around 1.5 ug of RNA in each 15 ul reaction. Sample barcodes and 2-4 random nucleotides were added via the M1S primer in the second PCR. Over 8 million TCR beta CDR3 reads were obtained for each mother, and 3 million to 3.5 million reads were obtained for each child. In both related and unrelated pairs, thymic selection shapes the output of TCR recombination in a similar way, with inherited differences having only a minor effect. Related mother-child pairs always showed normalized repertoire overlap that was slightly higher than in unrelated mother-child pairs, though the difference was never significant. Persistent microchimeric T cell clones were not detected, at a sensitivity of about 90 clones per million clonotypes. In the study, deep NGS was used to compare the TCR beta repertoires of mothers and children, and features distinguishing related mother-child pairs from unrelated individuals were sought. On average, the children were around 11 +/- 4 years old, while the mothers were about 38 +/- 4 years old. After adapter ligation was performed with NEBNext reagents, the libraries were sequenced on an Illumina HiSeq 2000 with 100+100 nt paired-end reads. To prevent cross-contamination, the mother and child libraries were prepared one month apart and sequenced in separate runs. Each donor had between 500,000 and 2,000,000 distinct TCR beta clonotypes identified. Naive TCR beta clonotypes were estimated from low-frequency clonotypes matched to each donor's FACS-determined naive share, without sorting.

The sequencing input was blood. The TCR was taken from a girl aged 2 to 10 in good health. This receptor chain uses TRBV7-8 and TRBJ2-1; the D segment could be TRBD1, given 5 matching bases. The CDR3 protein sequence reads: CASSLRQTGRHNEQFF. The sequence in DNA is TGTGCCAGCAGCTTAAGACAGACGGGCCGTCACAATGAGCAGTTCTTC.